Each of the 5 T cell receptor beta chains below was sequenced from the same sample in a study of cytomegalovirus exposure and HLA in healthy donors (dated by TCRdb to the late 2010s). Library prep was done by the immunoSEQ multiplex PCR assay. The multiplex PCR relied on a mix of 60 forward primers for TCR Vbeta segments and 13 reverse primers for TCR Jbeta segments. TCRdb took this table from immuneACCESS and kept in-frame rearrangements with V and J called. Such tables lack part of the clones; where checked against another copy, unresolved V genes explain under half of the gap, and the rest is unexplained. Within this sample are 180,000 or so clones, with more than 75% of them counted one time only. The top ten clones comprise about 2.5% of the sample. The specimen was PBMCs. The receptors here all came from a woman aged 25 to 39 in good health and CMV-seropositive.

V gene TRBV28 combines with J gene TRBJ1-5; maybe TRBD1 (5 bases). There are 12 residues in the CDR3. V lost 5 bases and J lost 5, with 7 bases in between. Germline lookup yields CDR1 MDHEN and CDR2 SYDVKM. CDR3 sequence: CASSVQDQPQHF. CDR3 DNA: TGTGCCAGCAGTGTACAGGATCAGCCCCAGCATTTT.

The rearrangement joins TRBV4-3 to TRBJ2-7; D is ambiguous. This CDR3 region has 10 residues. V lost 8 bases and J 7 bases, leaving 9 bases between the germline ends. Germline V gene lookup returns CDR1 LGHNA and CDR2 YSLEER. The CDR3 protein is CASGLLEQYF. Here the CDR3 DNA reads TGCGCCAGCGGCCTCTTGGAGCAGTACTTC.

J is TRBJ1-1 and V is TRBV27; D unclear. V lost 4 bases to trimming and J lost 4 bases, with 10 bases between them. Germline V gene lookup returns CDR1 MNHEY and CDR2 SMNVEV (reference sequence). CDR3 size: 13 residues. The chain's CDR3 is CASSSSEATEAFF. CDR3 bases: TGTGCCAGCAGTTCATCAGAGGCCACTGAAGCTTTCTTT.

V and J are TRBV10-1 and TRBJ2-3, with 10 bases that match TRBD1. Germline V gene data show CDR1 as WNHNN and CDR2 as SYGVQD (reference sequence). V lost 2 bases to trimming and J lost 1 base; unmatched junction nucleotides: 0. The CDR3 spans 15 residues. CDR3 sequence: CASSEGQGGTDTQYF. CDR3 DNA: TGCGCCAGCAGTGAGGGACAGGGGGGCACAGATACGCAGTATTTT.

The CDR3 coding sequence is TGTGCCAGCAGCTTAGGAGGGGGCCCGGAGACCCAGTACTTC. It specifies CASSLGGGPETQYF. V is TRBV7-9 and J is TRBJ2-5; 7 nucleotides align to TRBD1. CDR1 is SEHNR, CDR2 FQNEAQ, per germline (reference sequence). Trimming removed 1 base from V and 5 bases from J; junction bases left unmatched: 4. CDR3 length equals 14 residues.